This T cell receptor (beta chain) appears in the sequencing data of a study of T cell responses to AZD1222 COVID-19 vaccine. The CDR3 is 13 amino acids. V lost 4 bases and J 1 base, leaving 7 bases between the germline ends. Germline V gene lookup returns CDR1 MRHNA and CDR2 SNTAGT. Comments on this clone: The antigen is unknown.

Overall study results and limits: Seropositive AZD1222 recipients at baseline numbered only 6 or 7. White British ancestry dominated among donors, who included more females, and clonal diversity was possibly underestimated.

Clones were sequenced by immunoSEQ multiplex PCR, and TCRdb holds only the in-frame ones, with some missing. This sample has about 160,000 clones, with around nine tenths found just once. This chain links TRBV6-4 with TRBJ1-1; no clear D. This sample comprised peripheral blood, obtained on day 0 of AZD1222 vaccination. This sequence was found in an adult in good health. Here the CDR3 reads CASSGRENTEAFF. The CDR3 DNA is TGTGCCAGCAGTGGACGGGAGAACACTGAAGCTTTCTTT.